This TCR beta chain was captured in a study of cytomegalovirus exposure and HLA in healthy donors. The study's findings and limits: Roughly uniform sequencing depth across donors was assumed, possibly incorrectly. The listing of 150 to 200 TCR beta chains classed them as cytomegalovirus-associated.

The PCR employed 60 Vbeta primers together with 13 Jbeta primers. Data came from immunoSEQ multiplex PCR; TCRdb stores just in-frame clones and leaves some out. The table counts around 210,000 clones; about 1% lies in the top ten. With regard to this clone: No antigen is known for it.

Sequenced sample: PBMCs. This TCR derives from a girl aged 2 to 10 in good health and CMV-seropositive.

The CDR3 region has the DNA TGTGCCAGCAGCTTGGGACAGGGCACTGAAGCTTTCTTT. It translates to CASSLGQGTEAFF. The chain employs TRBV7-3 and TRBJ1-1; 9 bases line up with TRBD1. CDR3 length: 13 amino acids. Unmatched junction bases numbered 0, after V lost 3 bases and J lost 4 bases. CDR1 is SGHTA, CDR2 FQGTGA, per germline.